These 28 T cell receptor beta chains were sequenced from one sample in a study of T cell repertoires and HLA-DP antigens. The method was immunoSEQ multiplex PCR; TCRdb's version includes in-frame clones alone and lacks a portion of them. The repertoire consists of about 2,000 clones, with approximately 74% occurring once and the leading ten covering 45%. After roughly 15 days, CD4+ cells were restimulated approximately 25 h with the same allogeneic DPB1. Retrovirally transduced HeLa cells with HLA-DPA1/DPB1, HLA-DM, invariant chain and CD80 served as stimulators. Sequenced sample: CD137- CD4+ T cells from cultured PBMCs. These receptor sequences come from a man aged 45-60 years in good health and CMV-seronegative.

The J gene is TRBJ2-1, the V gene TRBV11-3; no clear D. From germline, CDR1 is SGHNT and CDR2 YENEEA. This CDR3 spans 13 amino acids. Between the trimmed V and J ends, which lost 2 bases and 1 base, there was a span of 3 bases. CDR3 protein: CASSLKSYNEQFF. The CDR3 nucleotides are TGTGCCAGCAGCTTAAAATCCTACAATGAGCAGTTCTTC.

CDR3 amino acids: CASSVAPLQETQYF. CDR3 in DNA: TGTGCCAGCAGCGTAGCTCCCCTTCAAGAGACCCAGTACTTC. This rearrangement joins TRBV9 to TRBJ2-5, with D unresolved. Per the germline V gene, CDR1 is SGDLS and CDR2 is YYNGEE. V lost 0 bases and J 2 bases, leaving 8 bases between the germline ends. The CDR3 covers 14 residues.

The chain couples TRBV14 to TRBJ1-2; D unresolved. CDR3 length: 14 residues. Germline CDR1 SGHDN, CDR2 FVKESK. The V gene lost 0 bases and the J gene lost 8 bases, with 13 bases spanning the gap. The CDR3 sequence is CASSQDHHWRGYTF. CDR3 bases: TGTGCCAGCAGCCAAGACCACCACTGGCGCGGCTACACCTTC.

CDR3 DNA: TGTGCCAGCAGCTATACTAGCGGGGCTAACAATGAGCAGTTCTTC. This translates into CASSYTSGANNEQFF. This chain connects TRBV7-2 to TRBJ2-1; 10 bases agree with TRBD2. This CDR3 region has 15 residues. The germline CDR1 and CDR2 sequences are SGHTA and FQGNSA. The V and J ends lost 4 bases and 5 bases, in that order; junction bases with no gene match: 5.

This chain connects TRBV14 to TRBJ2-1; perhaps D is TRBD1 or TRBD2 (5 bases each). The CDR3 length is 17 residues. V was trimmed by 0 bases and J by 2 bases, leaving 14 bases between them. Germline CDR1 is SGHDN and CDR2 is FVKESK. The CDR3 DNA is TGTGCCAGCAGCCAAGAGGGGGACCGTAATCCCTACAATGAGCAGTTCTTC. It specifies CASSQEGDRNPYNEQFF.

The chain is built from TRBV10-3 and TRBJ1-4; 7 nucleotides match TRBD1. V shed 3 bases and J 11 bases; nucleotides not matched to a gene: 18. The CDR3 is 17 amino acids. Per the germline V gene, CDR1 is ENHRY and CDR2 is SYGVKD. The CDR3, as DNA: TGTGCCATCAGTGACTCTCCGACAGGGTTCAAGATGGGGAAACTGTTTTTT. Translating it yields CAISDSPTGFKMGKLFF.

The J gene is TRBJ2-5, the V gene TRBV9; 8 positions match TRBD1. J was trimmed by 5 bases and V by 4 bases; bases with no gene match: 10. The CDR3 extends over 15 amino acids. Germline V CDR1 and CDR2: SGDLS, YYNGEE. The CDR3 protein is CASSFRTGRQETQYF. CDR3 in DNA: TGTGCCAGCAGCTTTCGGACAGGGAGACAGGAGACCCAGTACTTC.

This chain joins TRBV6-1 and TRBJ2-3, with 11 bases matching TRBD2. V shed 1 base, J shed 3 bases, and the junction held 9 bases outside the gene matches. The CDR3 has 18 amino acids. Germline V gene data show CDR1 as MNHNS and CDR2 as SASEGT. The CDR3 loop is CASSEGRLAGMGTDTQYF. DNA of the CDR3: TGTGCCAGCAGTGAAGGGCGACTAGCGGGGATGGGGACAGATACGCAGTATTTT.

The chain recombines TRBV5-1 with TRBJ1-1; the D gene is possibly TRBD1 (6 bases). CDR1 is SGHRS and CDR2 is YFSETQ in the germline V gene. Trimming took off 4 bases at V and 1 base at J, with 14 bases between the two ends. CDR3 length: 15 amino acids. The CDR3 nucleotides read TGCGCCAGCAGCAGAGATGGACAGACGAACACTGAAGCTTTCTTT. Its protein is CASSRDGQTNTEAFF.

By sample share, this clone is hyperexpanded. The CDR3 ends on some other residue instead of the conserved phenylalanine or tryptophan, so this is likely a read error. The limits of the CDR3 on the DNA are not certain, so only TCRdb's listed CDR3 is given. This chain links TRBV4-3 with TRBJ2-7; the D call in the table, TRBD2, was not verified against the DNA. 12 amino acids form the CDR3, both terminal residues included. Looked up from germline, CDR1 is LGHNA and CDR2 is YSLEER. The CDR3 is CASSRGSGTPVY.

The chain combines TRBV7-9 with TRBJ1-2; 10 bases are shared with TRBD1. Per germline, CDR1 SEHNR and CDR2 FQNEAQ (reference sequence). The V gene end was trimmed by 2 bases and the J gene end by 13 bases; junction bases not matched to a gene: 10. This CDR3 is built from 14 residues. The CDR3 nucleotides read TGTGCCAGCAGCTTACTCGGGACAGGGGAAGTGGGCACCTTC. Its translation: CASSLLGTGEVGTF.

The CDR3 loop is CASSWSGDSPLHF. CDR3 DNA sequence: TGTGCCAGCAGTTGGTCAGGAGATTCACCCCTCCACTTT. The chain uses TRBV6-5 and TRBJ1-6, with no clear D. V shed 4 bases and J shed 8 bases, with 9 bases lying between them. The CDR3 extends over 13 amino acids. Germline-derived CDR1 and CDR2 are MNHEY and SVGAGI.

This clone turned up a few times. The chain uses TRBV6-5 and TRBJ2-3; 7 nucleotides line up with TRBD2. The CDR3 length is 14 residues. V trimming: 8 bases; J trimming: 5 bases; junction bases outside the gene matches: 10. Looked up from germline, CDR1 is MNHEY and CDR2 is SVGAGI. The CDR3 DNA is TGTGCCAGCCGCCCCGGGGGGAAAGGAGATACGCAGTATTTT. Translating it yields CASRPGGKGDTQYF.

In this sample, this clone turned up a few times. V usage is TRBV7-9 and J usage is TRBJ1-5, with D possibly matching TRBD1 (5 bases). The length of the CDR3 is 17 residues. Looked up from germline, CDR1 is SEHNR and CDR2 is FQNEAQ (reference sequence). V was shortened by 1 base and J by 2 bases, with 15 bases between the two germline ends. The CDR3 DNA reads as TGTGCCAGCAGCTTAGTTGTGGGCAGGGAGGGCAATCAGCCCCAGCATTTT. Protein: CASSLVVGREGNQPQHF. Using reference TRBV7-9 and TRBJ1-5 for the parts outside the CDR3, the full variable domain is DTGVSQNPRHKITKRGQNVTFRCDPISEHNRLYWYRQTLGQGPEFLTYFQNEAQLEKSRLLSDRFSAERPKGSFSTLEIQRTEQGDSAMYLCASSLVVGREGNQPQHFGDGTRLSIL.

This clone was found once. V usage is TRBV7-2 and J usage is TRBJ1-2; D is perhaps TRBD1 (5 bases). V was pared by 4 bases and J by 0 bases, with 15 bases between. The CDR3 totals 16 residues. The germline V gene encodes CDR1 SGHTA and CDR2 FQGNSA. The CDR3 spells CASSSLGARTNYGYTF. Written as DNA, the CDR3 is TGTGCCAGCAGCTCCCTAGGGGCCAGAACTAACTATGGCTACACCTTC.

This clone was recorded a few times. The rearrangement uses TRBV9 and TRBJ1-1, with D maybe TRBD1 (5 bases). CDR3 length: 14 residues. From germline, CDR1 is SGDLS and CDR2 YYNGEE. The V end was cut by 3 bases, the J end by 2 bases, with 11 bases between. CDR3: CASSAGADNTEAFF. The CDR3 coding sequence is TGTGCCAGCAGCGCCGGGGCAGACAACACTGAAGCTTTCTTT. The full variable domain, rest sourced from reference TRBV9 and TRBJ1-1, is DSGVTQTPKHLITATGQRVTLRCSPRSGDLSVYWYQQSLDQGLQFLIQYYNGEERAKGNILERFSAQQFPDLHSELNLSSLELGDSALYFCASSAGADNTEAFFGQGTRLTVV.

The chain carries TRBV11-2 and TRBJ2-3; 7 nucleotides line up with TRBD2. The CDR3 sequence is 16 residues long. The germline V gene has CDR1 SGHAT and CDR2 FQNNGV. The V gene end was trimmed by 1 base and the J gene end by 1 base; junction bases not matched to a gene: 5. CDR3 residues: CASSLGASGRTDTQYF. The DNA of the CDR3 is TGTGCCAGCAGCTTAGGGGCTAGCGGCCGCACAGATACGCAGTATTTT. Combining the CDR3 with reference TRBV11-2 and TRBJ2-3 gives the whole variable domain EAGVAQSPRYKIIEKRQSVAFWCNPISGHATLYWYQQILGQGPKLLIQFQNNGVVDDSQLPKDRFSAERLKGVDSTLKIQPAKLEDSAVYLCASSLGASGRTDTQYFGPGTRLTVL.

The rearrangement uses TRBV7-2 and TRBJ1-5; 9 nucleotides match TRBD1. After removal of 2 bases from V and 4 bases from J, the junction contained 6 bases not matched to a gene. The germline gives CDR1 SGHTA, CDR2 FQGNSA. The CDR3 is 16 amino acids. This CDR3 reads CASSLTGQGSNQPQHF. In nucleotides, the CDR3 is TGTGCCAGCAGCTTAACCGGACAGGGGTCGAATCAGCCCCAGCATTTT. Full variable domain (outside the CDR3, taken from reference TRBV7-2 and TRBJ1-5): GAGVSQSPSNKVTEKGKDVELRCDPISGHTALYWYRQSLGQGLEFLIYFQGNSAPDKSGLPSDRFSAERTGGSVSTLTIQRTQQEDSAVYLCASSLTGQGSNQPQHFGDGTRLSIL.

The genes are TRBV4-3 and TRBJ2-5; no clear D gene. Germline CDR1 and CDR2: LGHNA and YSLEER. The CDR3 has 16 amino acids. V was cut by 0 bases and J by 0 bases, with 11 bases left in between. The CDR3 DNA reads as TGCGCCAGCAGCCAAGATTGGTCCACCTACCAAGAGACCCAGTACTTC. Translated: CASSQDWSTYQETQYF.

The J gene is TRBJ2-7, the V gene TRBV7-9, with D tentatively TRBD2 (6 bases). CDR1 is SEHNR and CDR2 is FQNEAQ in the germline V gene (reference sequence). Trimming left V 5 bases short and J 3 bases short, with 14 bases between. The CDR3 is 14 amino acids. The CDR3 loop reads CASSRIRRDYEQYF. CDR3 nucleotide sequence: TGTGCCAGCAGCCGCATAAGGAGGGACTACGAGCAGTACTTC.

The chain joins TRBV19 to TRBJ1-1, with D unclear. V shed 5 bases and J shed 5 bases, with 15 bases lying between them. The CDR3 contains 14 residues. CDR1 is LNHDA, CDR2 SQIVND, per germline (reference sequence). DNA of the CDR3: TGTGCCAGTAGTCCCGGCACTACGGAGACTGAAGCTTTCTTT. Amino acid sequence: CASSPGTTETEAFF.

The genes are TRBV4-2 and TRBJ1-1; D unresolved. This CDR3 region has 14 residues. The V end lost 5 bases, the J end lost 0 bases, and 10 bases lay between the germline ends. Germline CDR1 reads LGHNA; CDR2 reads YNFKEQ. DNA of the CDR3: TGTGCCAGCAGCGTCTCACAACTGAACACTGAAGCTTTCTTT. Translated: CASSVSQLNTEAFF.

This rearrangement joins TRBV5-6 to TRBJ1-2; D gene unclear. V lost 3 bases and J 6 bases, leaving 12 bases between the germline ends. CDR1 is SGHDT and CDR2 is YYEEEE in the germline V gene. The CDR3 contains 13 residues. The DNA for the CDR3 is TGTGCCAGCAGCTCCGACAAGGATCATGGCTACACCTTC. Its translation is CASSSDKDHGYTF.

The V and J genes are TRBV19 and TRBJ2-6; D remains ambiguous. V lost 6 bases and J 4 bases, leaving 10 bases between the germline ends. CDR1 is LNHDA, CDR2 SQIVND, per germline (reference sequence). The CDR3 covers 14 residues. In DNA form, the CDR3 reads TGTGCCAGTAGGGCTCTCGGGGGGGCCAACGTCCTGACTTTC. This sequence encodes CASRALGGANVLTF.

The chain carries TRBV6-5 and TRBJ2-7; 9 bases fit TRBD1. Trimming removed 7 bases from V and 3 bases from J; junction bases left unmatched: 10. CDR1 and CDR2 from the germline V gene are MNHEY and SVGAGI. The CDR3 spans 15 residues. CDR3 nucleotides: TGTGCCAGCATCCCCGGGGACAGGGCCAACTACGAGCAGTACTTC. Its translation is CASIPGDRANYEQYF.

The sample holds a few counts of this clone. The chain recombines TRBV6-5 with TRBJ2-1; tentatively, D is TRBD1 or TRBD2 (7 bases each). The V end was cut by 7 bases, the J end by 2 bases, with 15 bases between. Per germline, CDR1 MNHEY and CDR2 SVGAGI. The CDR3 has 15 amino acids. DNA for the CDR3: TGTGCCAGCACCAGGGGGGGAGACCCCTACAATGAGCAGTTCTTC. Its translation is CASTRGGDPYNEQFF.

Concerning this clone: Compared with germline, one end of the junction differs, possibly owing to a read error. The chain is built from TRBV10-3 and TRBJ1-5; D ambiguous. CDR3 size: 15 residues. Germline V lookup: CDR1 ENHRY, CDR2 SYGVKD. The CDR3 reads CASSYSGNSNQPQHF. The CDR3 DNA is TGTGCCAGCAGTTACTCGGGTAATAGCAATCAGCCCCAGCATTTT.

This clone was observed a few times. The gene calls are TRBV10-2 and TRBJ1-5, with D unclear. Germline CDR1 WSHSY, CDR2 SAAADI. CDR3 length: 13 amino acids. Trimming removed 4 bases from V and 1 base from J, with 5 bases in between. This CDR3 reads CASSAQSNQPQHF. The CDR3 DNA is TGCGCCAGCAGTGCTCAGAGCAATCAGCCCCAGCATTTT.